The T cell receptor (beta chain) under discussion was sequenced for a study of response to subunit inactivated influenza vaccine. Study-wide results and limits: Seasonal influenza vaccination, on each occasion, was suggested by the authors to recruit few new T cells.

Trimming left V 7 bases short and J 3 bases short, with 19 bases between. Per the germline V gene, CDR1 is SEHNR and CDR2 is FQNEAQ (reference sequence). The CDR3 has 15 amino acids. A word on this clonotype: Antigen: not known.

TCRdb called the RT-PCR reads again in MiXCR, with one record for every CDR3 protein. This table has about 480,000 distinct CDR3 sequences, 10% to 15% appearing once. The specimen comprised PBMCs from blood, sampled 40 to 50 days after vaccination. The rearrangement joins TRBV7-9 to TRBJ2-7; D is possibly TRBD1 or TRBD2 (7 bases each). The clonotype was recovered from a man aged 50 to 59 who received an inactivated influenza vaccine. The CDR3 coding sequence is TGTGCCAGCACCGAGGGGGCGGGAGTGTTCTACGAGCAGTACTTC. As protein: CASTEGAGVFYEQYF.